This T cell receptor beta chain is from a study of Ad26.COV2.S vaccination and SARS-CoV-2 variants. Looking at the study overall: The vaccine Ad26.COV2.S was put into the muscle once, or twice with 56 days between.

Treatment reported: approximately 18 received Ad26.COV2.S at low or high dose, single or two shots; about 5 received placebo; per-sample allocation not given. Collection of the samples took place on day 63 after the first injection of vaccine or placebo. Boston provided a donor who was an adult aged 18-55 years. V lost 3 bases, J lost 1 base, and 9 bases lay in between. Germline loops: CDR1 LGHNA, CDR2 YNFKEQ. CDR3 length equals 14 residues. The method was immunoSEQ multiplex PCR; TCRdb's version includes in-frame clones alone and lacks a portion of them. The repertoire consists of about 470,000 clones, with less than 95% occurring once and the leading ten covering around 4.5%.

The sequencing used peripheral blood, collected in a trial of Ad26.COV2.S vaccine versus placebo. This receptor was identified in a person between 18 and 60 years old who received the Ad26.COV2.S COVID-19 vaccine or a placebo. The chain links TRBV4-2 to TRBJ2-5, with no clear D. CDR3 sequence (DNA): TGTGCCAGCAGCCAGGATTTCCGCCAAGAGACCCAGTACTTC. Protein sequence: CASSQDFRQETQYF.